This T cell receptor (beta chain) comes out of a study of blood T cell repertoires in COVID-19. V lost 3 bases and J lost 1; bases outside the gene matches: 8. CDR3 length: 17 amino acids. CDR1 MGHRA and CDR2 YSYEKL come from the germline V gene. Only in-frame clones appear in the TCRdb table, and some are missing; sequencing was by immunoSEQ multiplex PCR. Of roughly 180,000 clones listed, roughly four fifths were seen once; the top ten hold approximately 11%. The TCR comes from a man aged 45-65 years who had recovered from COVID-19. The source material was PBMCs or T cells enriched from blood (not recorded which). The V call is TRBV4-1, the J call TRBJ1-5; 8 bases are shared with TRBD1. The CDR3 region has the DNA TGCGCCAGCAGCCAGTTACAGGGGGGGAAGAGCAATCAGCCCCAGCATTTT. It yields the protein CASSQLQGGKSNQPQHF.